These T cell receptor beta chains were read from a single sample in a study of blood T cells in healthy people across ages. TCRdb called the 5' RACE reads again in MiXCR, with one record for every CDR3 protein. The sample has about 1.8 million distinct CDR3 sequences, around 50% seen once; the top ten hold approximately 2.1%. Sequencing was carried out using blood. Source of these receptors: a woman aged 40-49 years in good health. Both conserved end residues are trimmed from each CDR3. A D gene is named only where the DNA matches it firmly.

D	V	J	CDR3
TRBD1	TRBV6-2/TRBV6-3	TRBJ2-7	ASRPGQGLSYEQY
NA	TRBV6-6	TRBJ1-2	ASSYEGSYT
NA	TRBV5-6	TRBJ2-5	ASSIDRRVGEQY
NA	TRBV5-1	TRBJ2-3	ASSLSATRTDTQY
NA	TRBV6-5	TRBJ1-1	ASSYYQGNTEAF
TRBD2	TRBV10-1	TRBJ2-5	ASSESRLIAGYAQETQY
NA	TRBV4-2	TRBJ2-5	ASSQEWANDEQY
TRBD2	TRBV7-9	TRBJ2-1	ASSWVSGAYNEQF
NA	TRBV7-2	TRBJ1-2	ASSSVGGPYDYT
NA	TRBV7-9	TRBJ2-5	ASSSGRGFAETQY
TRBD2	TRBV7-9	TRBJ2-3	ASSRSGEDTQY
NA	TRBV2	TRBJ2-3	ASTVSGVTDTQY
NA	TRBV12-3/TRBV12-4	TRBJ1-1	ASSSPDSMNTEAF
NA	TRBV10-3	NA	AIRQGGAGVSYEQY
NA	TRBV7-9	TRBJ1-3	ASSALHQGSGNTIY
NA	TRBV9	TRBJ1-5	ASSNQISNQPQH
NA	TRBV29-1	TRBJ2-1	SVNLRGLSSYNEQF
TRBD2	TRBV20-1	NA	SASIAGGFKETQY
TRBD1	TRBV4-2	TRBJ1-5	ASSQPGQGKNSNQPQH
NA	TRBV5-6	TRBJ1-2	ASSLRDARRYGYT
TRBD2	TRBV20-1	TRBJ2-5	SATPLAGEGETQY
NA	TRBV20-1	TRBJ2-7	NPGTGPYEQY
TRBD1	TRBV7-6	TRBJ1-2	ASSPNSGGSISSYT
TRBD2	TRBV24-1	TRBJ2-5	ATSDWGGGLGPETQY
NA	TRBV3-1	TRBJ2-3	ASSPTRDWTDTQY
NA	TRBV20-1	TRBJ1-5	SAGRASNQPQH
TRBD1	TRBV20-1	TRBJ2-7	SAAQVQGSYEQY
NA	TRBV28	TRBJ1-4	ASSLPFGEKLF
NA	TRBV6-6	TRBJ1-2	ASSYTEEGIGEDGYT
NA	TRBV6-1	TRBJ1-2	ASSPEMQTNYGYT
TRBD2	TRBV6-1	TRBJ2-7	ASRALREGEQY
NA	TRBV6-6	TRBJ1-2	ASSYSSRGPGGYT
TRBD2	TRBV27	TRBJ2-1	ASSLAGLYNEQF
NA	TRBV5-1	NA	ASRGGYGEQY
TRBD2	TRBV20-1	TRBJ2-1	SARDSGGYELSEQF
NA	TRBV5-8	TRBJ2-6	ASSKDHSGANVLT
TRBD1	TRBV28	TRBJ2-7	ASMRGLDEQY
NA	TRBV25-1	NA	ASSEYEGYEQY
NA	TRBV12-3/TRBV12-4	TRBJ1-1	AGSSQGGTEAF
TRBD2	TRBV14	TRBJ2-1	ASSSRTSGVNEQF
NA	TRBV27	TRBJ2-6	ASSLEFRDVLT
TRBD2	TRBV9	TRBJ2-1	ASSLPGLAGPTYNEQF
NA	TRBV24-1	TRBJ2-3	ATSDLRAGPEFTSTDTQY
NA	TRBV28	TRBJ1-2	ASSLLPMEYGYT
TRBD2	TRBV20-1	TRBJ2-5	SASRTSGGFQETQY
TRBD2	TRBV20-1	TRBJ2-1	GPGGGFSEQF
NA	TRBV5-1	TRBJ2-2	ASSPRPGRDTGELF
TRBD1	TRBV29-1	TRBJ1-2	NDTTGVGYT
NA	TRBV6-1	TRBJ2-6	ASSERGHSGANVLT
TRBD2	TRBV20-1	TRBJ2-3	SASGTGGPDTQY
NA	TRBV27	TRBJ2-5	ASSLLLEGVVQETQY
NA	TRBV20-1	TRBJ2-4	SARADGKLAKNIQY
TRBD2	TRBV12-3/TRBV12-4	TRBJ2-1	ASSLGDSGGSEQF
TRBD1	TRBV10-3	TRBJ2-7	AMSRDRDSEQY
NA	TRBV25-1	TRBJ1-6	ASRAPGGNSPLH
TRBD2	TRBV20-1	TRBJ2-5	SAGLASETQY